Sequencing of this T cell receptor (beta chain) was carried out in a study of CD4 T cells in relation to SARS-CoV-2 and coronaviruses. The germline V gene has CDR1 SQVTM and CDR2 ANQGSEA. Germline trimming cut 5 bases from V and 3 bases from J; bases unmatched to any gene: 5. The CDR3 is made up of 14 amino acids. Repertoires were generated with immunoSEQ multiplex PCR, while TCRdb's copy carries only in-frame clones and drops some. The table lists roughly 30,000 clones, about 70% of them singletons. About this clone itself: No antigen is known for it.

The J gene is TRBJ2-1, the V gene TRBV29-1; 9 bases line up with TRBD2. The sequencing sample was made of memory CD4+ T cells from PBMCs, cultured in vitro. The sequence derives from an adult with COVID-19. For the CDR3, the DNA is TGCAGCGTTCGGTTAGCGGGAGACTACAATGAGCAGTTCTTC. This gives the protein CSVRLAGDYNEQFF.